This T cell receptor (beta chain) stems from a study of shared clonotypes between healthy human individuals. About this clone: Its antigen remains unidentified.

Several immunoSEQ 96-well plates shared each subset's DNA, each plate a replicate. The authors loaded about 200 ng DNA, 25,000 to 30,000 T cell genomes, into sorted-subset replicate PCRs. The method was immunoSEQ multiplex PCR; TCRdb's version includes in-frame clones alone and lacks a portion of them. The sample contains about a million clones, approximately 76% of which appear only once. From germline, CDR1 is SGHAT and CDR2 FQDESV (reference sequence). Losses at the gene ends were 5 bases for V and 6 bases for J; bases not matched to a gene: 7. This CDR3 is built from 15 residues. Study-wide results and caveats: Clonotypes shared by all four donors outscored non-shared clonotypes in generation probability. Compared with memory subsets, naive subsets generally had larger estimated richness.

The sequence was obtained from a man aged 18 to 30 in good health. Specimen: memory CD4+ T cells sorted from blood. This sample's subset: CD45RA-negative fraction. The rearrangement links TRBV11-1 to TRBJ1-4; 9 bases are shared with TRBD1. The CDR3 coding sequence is TGTGCCAGCAGCCACCGACAGGGGGTAGATGAAAAACTGTTTTTT. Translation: CASSHRQGVDEKLFF.